This T cell receptor beta chain was captured by sequencing in a study of T cells in Graves' hyperthyroidism and ophthalmopathy (dated by TCRdb to between 2018 and 2020). Some background on the complete study: Peripheral blood was collected at initial diagnosis, before any treatment. Prospective prediction of ophthalmopathy was tested in an independent validation cohort consisting of roughly 19 hyperthyroidism patients and more than 15 patients who later progressed to ophthalmopathy. According to the paper, TCR Vbeta CDR3 sequencing was carried out on approximately 140 peripheral blood samples, which came from fewer than 50 ophthalmopathy, some 73 hyperthyroidism and some 17 progressor patients. The 90 or so discovery patients were randomly split 7:3 into training and test sets. To identify distinguishing TCR V-J signatures, a discovery cohort of 90 to 100 patients was used, comprising some 45 with Graves' ophthalmopathy and under 60 with stable Graves' hyperthyroidism. After sampling, hyperthyroidism patients received methimazole starting at 30 mg daily, and ophthalmopathy patients received high-dose intravenous methylprednisolone. Thyroid tissue and blood T-cell repertoires from six Graves' hyperthyroidism patients were also compared in the study. Overall study outcomes, separate from this receptor: Sample size was not statistically predetermined, and investigators were not blinded to group allocation. In validation, the model predicted progression to ophthalmopathy with 55% to 71% sensitivity and 72% to 85% specificity, a median of 6.5 months before onset. Blood samples also contained most of the expanded thyroid clonotypes (frequency above 0.001), which suggests that blood repertoires may reflect thyroid immune responses. A model built on a 13 V-J signature distinguished ophthalmopathy from stable hyperthyroidism, reaching roughly 88% sensitivity and around 81% specificity in cross-validation and 80%/75% in testing.

A patient counted as having stable Graves' hyperthyroidism if no progression to ophthalmopathy occurred over 18 months of follow-up. Hyperthyroidism patients were newly diagnosed, with disease duration under 2 months, and aged 18 to 65 years. Any patient with an uncontrolled infection, another autoimmune disease, pregnancy or lactation was excluded. Diagnoses were established on the basis of clinical symptoms, serum thyroxine and TRAb, thyroid ultrasound, and orbital computed tomography. PBMCs were isolated from 7.5 to 10 ml of fresh peripheral blood by Ficoll-Paque density gradient centrifugation. Trizol reagent was used to extract total RNA, and RNA quality was then checked on an Agilent 2100 Bioanalyzer. The TCR beta CDR3 regions were amplified from RNA transcripts. A first-round RT-PCR of the TCR CDR3 used the HTBI primer set with the Qiagen OneStep RT-PCR kit. Libraries were constructed in a second round of multiplex PCR, after which size selection and purification were performed. Paired-end sequencing of the libraries was performed with 100 bp reads on an Illumina HiSeq2000. On the authors' methods: Raw data were processed with SOAPnuke, discarding reads with adapters, uncalled bases, mean Phred below 15, or no exact constant-primer or identifier match. High-quality paired reads were merged using COPE v1.2.5, and each unique nucleotide sequence was defined as a clonotype. MiTCR v1.1 was used to align clonotypes to the IMGT TRBV, TRBD and TRBJ reference segments. Analysis was restricted to V-J combinations with a frequency above 0.0001, which covered 99.2% of repertoires. A TCS score was defined as the ratio between F50 (clonal expansion) and ExV (chaos), using BLOSUM62-based TCRdist between CDR3 peptides within each V-J. Welch's t-statistics and random forest reduced around 520 V-J features to roughly 13, which were used in a naive Bayes classifier (R e1071). TCRdb applied fastp at Q25 and MiXCR to the public reads, then kept only in-frame beta chains. All rows with the same CDR3 protein become a single entry with the most common DNA and genes. TCRdb's processing, not the study's, gives the V and J calls here. The sample table shows around 350,000 distinct CDR3 sequences, and 19% are seen once. Clones ranked in the top ten supply about 4% of the sample.

The CDR3 contains 13 residues, cysteine and phenylalanine counted. The kept DNA is CDR3 alone, 39 bases in frame from the first base. Via the germline V gene, CDR1 is SNHLY and CDR2 FYNNEI. Deletion took 7 bases off V and 2 bases off J, with a span of 11 bases between the germline ends. At least ten counts were recorded for this clonotype. Its antigen has not been determined. No much larger clonotype is one base removed from it; base qualities were not supplied. The chain uses TRBV2 and TRBJ1-1; tentative D gene TRBD1, with 5 bases matching. The specimen was blood. This clonotype was obtained from a woman younger than 35 with Graves' hyperthyroidism. At the DNA level, the sequence is TGTGCCAGCACCGAGCGGGGCAACACTGAAGCTTTCTTT. Its amino acids are CASTERGNTEAFF.